The rows below give T cell receptor beta chains drawn from one sample of a study of cytomegalovirus exposure and HLA in healthy donors. The data were produced by immunoSEQ multiplex PCR, yet TCRdb's version contains in-frame clones alone and is incomplete. The sample yields around 140,000 clones, around two thirds seen once. The material sequenced was PBMCs. These TCRs come from a woman aged 40-49 years in good health and CMV-seronegative. CDR3s include the opening cysteine and the closing phenylalanine or tryptophan. Each record gives: CDR3 DNA, CDR3 protein, clone size, J gene, D gene, V gene. D genes are given only for firm matches. The listing skips clone size in some rows; elsewhere it reads once, few, many or a size class.

TGTGCCAGCAGTGAGGTAGGGGGACAGTTCTTC,CASSEVGGQFF,.,TRBJ2-1,.,TRBV2
TGCGCCAGCAGCTTGTCGGGACTAGCCGCCGGGGAGCTGTTTTTT,CASSLSGLAAGELFF,.,TRBJ2-2,TRBD2,TRBV5-1
TGTGCCTGGACTTCAACAGCCCGGGGGACCCAGTACTTC,CAWTSTARGTQYF,few,TRBJ2-5,.,TRBV30
TGCAGCGTTGACGGACAAGGGGGCCAAGAGACCCAGTACTTC,CSVDGQGGQETQYF,.,TRBJ2-5,.,TRBV29-1
TGTGCCAGCTCCCCCGGGGGTAGGCATCAGCCCCAGCATTTT,CASSPGGRHQPQHF,.,TRBJ1-5,.,TRBV2
TGCGCCAGCAGCTTTCTTACCCAGGCCTCTGGGGCCAACGTCCTGACTTTC,CASSFLTQASGANVLTF,.,TRBJ2-6,.,TRBV5-1
TGTGCCAGCAGCCAAGCGGGTCGTAGGCTCACAGATACGCAGTATTTT,CASSQAGRRLTDTQYF,once,TRBJ2-3,.,TRBV14
TGTGCCAGCAGCCCGGGGACAGCGCCTCTACAGCCCCAGCATTTT,CASSPGTAPLQPQHF,few,TRBJ1-5,TRBD1,TRBV6-5
TGTGCCAGCTCACCAACGGTTCCAACAGTCATGAACACTGAAGCTTTCTTT,CASSPTVPTVMNTEAFF,few,TRBJ1-1,.,TRBV18
TGCGCCAGCAGCGGGACACTAGCGGGTGGCGCAGATACGCAGTATTTT,CASSGTLAGGADTQYF,.,TRBJ2-3,TRBD2,TRBV5-1
TGTGCCAGCAGCAGGATCGGACTAGTCTACGAGCAGTACTTC,CASSRIGLVYEQYF,.,TRBJ2-7,TRBD2,TRBV7-2
TGTGCCAGCAGTTTCGGGACAGGGCTCGATGGCTACACCTTC,CASSFGTGLDGYTF,.,TRBJ1-2,TRBD1,TRBV7-9
TGTGCCAGCAGTCTTGGACAGGGCGAGCAGTACTTC,CASSLGQGEQYF,.,TRBJ2-7,TRBD1,TRBV6-5
TGTGCCAGCAGATCGACAGATCGGGTTTCACCCCTCCACTTT,CASRSTDRVSPLHF,.,TRBJ1-6,.,TRBV6-5
TGCGCCAGCAGCCAAGAGGCAGGGGAGTGGAATGAAAAACTGTTTTTT,CASSQEAGEWNEKLFF,few,TRBJ1-4,.,TRBV4-3
TGTGCCAGCAGCTTAGTGGGTCAGGGCTACGAGCAGTACTTC,CASSLVGQGYEQYF,few,TRBJ2-7,.,TRBV7-2
TGTGCCAGCTCACCACCCCCGTGGGACAGCGACTATGGCTACACCTTC,CASSPPPWDSDYGYTF,.,TRBJ1-2,TRBD1,TRBV18
TGTGCCATCAGTGTGGATAGCCCGATGGGCATTCAGTACTTC,CAISVDSPMGIQYF,.,TRBJ2-4,.,TRBV10-3